The source of this T cell receptor beta chain is a study of T cells in localized non-small cell lung cancer. A word on this clone: What it binds is unknown.

CDR1 and CDR2 (germline): LNHDA, SQIVND (reference sequence). The CDR3 is 15 residues long. V was pared by 4 bases and J by 5 bases, with 12 bases between. Overall study results and limits: Greater T cell density in blood accompanied longer overall survival. The appearance of a median around 57 of the top 100 tumor clones was seen in adjacent lung. Only one tumor region was sequenced, so heterogeneity remains possible. Among the tissues sampled, uninvolved adjacent lung had the highest T cell clonality, above tumor.

TCRdb's copy holds only in-frame clones and misses some; the assay was immunoSEQ multiplex PCR. The sample lists about 40,000 clones, about 88% occurring once. The sequence came from a man between 18 and 49 years old with stage I lung adenocarcinoma. V is TRBV19 and J is TRBJ1-6; no reliable D call. The starting material was peripheral blood, obtained before any cancer treatment. The CDR3 region is CASSTLNEDNSPLHF. As DNA, the CDR3 is TGTGCCAGTAGTACCCTGAACGAGGATAATTCACCCCTCCACTTT.